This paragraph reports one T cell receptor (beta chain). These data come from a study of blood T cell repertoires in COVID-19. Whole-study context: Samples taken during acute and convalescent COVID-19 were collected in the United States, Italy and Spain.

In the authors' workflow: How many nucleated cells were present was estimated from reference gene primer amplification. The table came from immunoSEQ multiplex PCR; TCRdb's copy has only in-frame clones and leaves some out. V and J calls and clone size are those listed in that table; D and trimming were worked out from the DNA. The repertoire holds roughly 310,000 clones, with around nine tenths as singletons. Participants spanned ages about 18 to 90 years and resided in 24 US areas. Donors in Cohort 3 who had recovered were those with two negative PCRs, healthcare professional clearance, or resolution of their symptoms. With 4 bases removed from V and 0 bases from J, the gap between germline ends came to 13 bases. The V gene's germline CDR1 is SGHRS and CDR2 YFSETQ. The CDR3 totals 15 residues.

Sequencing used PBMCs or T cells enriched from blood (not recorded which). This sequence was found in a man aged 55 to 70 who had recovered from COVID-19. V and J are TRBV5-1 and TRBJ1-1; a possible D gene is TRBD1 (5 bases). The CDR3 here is CASSLHDSMNTEAFF. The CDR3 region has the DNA TGCGCCAGCAGCCTACACGACAGCATGAACACTGAAGCTTTCTTT.